This T cell receptor beta chain is drawn from a study of blood T cells in healthy people across ages. Primers used in a second PCR of roughly 6 to 11 cycles were a sample-barcoded 5' primer and a J-beta primer mix. TCRdb redid the calling of the 5' RACE reads with MiXCR, one entry per CDR3 protein. The sample holds about 800,000 distinct CDR3 sequences, around half seen once. This clonotype was observed a few times. Germline CDR1 reads DFQATT; CDR2 reads SNEGSKA (reference sequence). With V trimmed by 2 bases and J by 0 bases, 10 bases remained unmatched. The length of the CDR3 is 17 residues. This clonotype was obtained from a man older than 75 in good health. This sequence joins TRBV20-1 and TRBJ2-1, with 7 bases aligning to TRBD2. The sequenced sample consisted of blood. In nucleotides, the CDR3 is TGCAGTGCTAGAAGTCTAGCGGCTCTCTCCTCCTACAATGAGCAGTTCTTC. Protein product: CSARSLAALSSYNEQFF.